The rows below give T cell receptor beta chains drawn from one sample of a study of shared T cell receptors in the human thymus. Clones were sequenced by immunoSEQ multiplex PCR, and TCRdb holds only the in-frame ones, with some missing. The data show fewer than 700,000 clones, 85% to 90% seen once. This same sample was also part of a study on human thymus T cells.

What was sequenced was thymocytes. The receptors were sampled from a boy younger than two with a congenital heart defect. The CDR3 runs from the conserved cysteine through the conserved F or W. The D gene is left open where the match is weak. Clone sizes are given selectively: once, few, many, or a class where the clone is expanded.

clone size	V gene	J gene	D gene	CDR3 DNA	CDR3 protein
once	TRBV27	TRBJ2-7	TRBD2	TGTGCCAGCAGTTTCCATCGACTAGCGGGAGGGGCAAGGTCCTACGAGCAGTACTTC	CASSFHRLAGGARSYEQYF
few	TRBV5-1	TRBJ1-4	.	TGCGCCAGCAGCTTGTCACAGCCCCTTAATGAAAAACTGTTTTTT	CASSLSQPLNEKLFF
.	TRBV7-2	TRBJ1-2	.	TGTGCCAGCAGCTTATTCCCCTCGGGAGCAGGGTCGGACTATGGCTACACCTTC	CASSLFPSGAGSDYGYTF
.	TRBV9	TRBJ2-1	TRBD2	TGTGCCAGCAGCGTAGCGGATAGCGGGAGGACCTACAATGAGCAGTTCTTC	CASSVADSGRTYNEQFF
.	TRBV27	TRBJ2-7	TRBD1	TGTGCCAGCAGTGGCAACAGGGGGATGAGCTCCTACGAGCAGTACTTC	CASSGNRGMSSYEQYF
.	TRBV14	TRBJ1-1	TRBD1	TGTGCCAGCAGCCCTACAGGGGTAGGCACTGAAGCTTTCTTT	CASSPTGVGTEAFF
.	TRBV11-2	TRBJ2-7	TRBD2	TGTGCCAGCAGCTGCCAGGGGGCAACTAGCGGGAGGGTAAACGAGCAGTACTTC	CASSCQGATSGRVNEQYF
.	TRBV7-9	TRBJ2-7	TRBD1	TGTGCCAGCAGCTTAGAAGGGACAGGGTTCGTCGAGCAGTACTTC	CASSLEGTGFVEQYF
.	TRBV30	TRBJ1-5	.	TGTGCCTGGAGTGTACGTATCGGGGCAGGGGATCAGCCCCAGCATTTT	CAWSVRIGAGDQPQHF
once	TRBV6-6	TRBJ2-5	.	TGTGCCAGTTCTAGGGGTACTCCAGGGACCCAGTACTTC	CASSRGTPGTQYF
.	TRBV30	TRBJ2-7	.	TGTGCCTGGAGTGGGGTAGAGGGTGCCTACGAGCAGTACTTC	CAWSGVEGAYEQYF
.	TRBV18	TRBJ2-7	.	TGTGCCAGCTCACCCCACCTCGGGATGAGCGGGCCCCTGGAGCAGTACTTC	CASSPHLGMSGPLEQYF
.	TRBV12-5	TRBJ2-3	TRBD2	TGTGCTAGTGGTTTGGAAGGGACTAGGAATTGCTGTGATACGCAGTATTTT	CASGLEGTRNCCDTQYF
.	TRBV6-1	TRBJ2-7	.	TGTGCCAGCAGTGAGGCGGAGGGGGCTTACTACGAGCAGTACTTC	CASSEAEGAYYEQYF
once	TRBV29-1	TRBJ2-2	.	TGCAGCGTTGTTTGGAACAGGGCCCAAGGGGGCACCGGGGAGCTGTTTTTT	CSVVWNRAQGGTGELFF
.	TRBV18	TRBJ1-1	.	TGTGCCAGCTCACCCGACTGGCCTCCCCTCAACACTGAAGCTTTCTTT	CASSPDWPPLNTEAFF
.	TRBV30	TRBJ1-6	.	TGTGCCTGGAGTGTACCCGGTGCGGGAGAAGGGGATTCACCCCTCCACTTT	CAWSVPGAGEGDSPLHF
.	TRBV6-1	TRBJ2-1	TRBD1	TGTGCCAGCAGTGAACGGGACAGGGGAGGTAACAATGAGCAGTTCTTC	CASSERDRGGNNEQFF
.	TRBV27	TRBJ2-7	TRBD1	TGTGCCCAGGACAGGCCCGGCTACTACGAGCAGTACTTC	CAQDRPGYYEQYF
.	TRBV5-3	TRBJ1-4	.	TGTGCCAGAAGCTTGCAGGGAGGTAAAGCTAATGAAAAACTGTTTTTT	CARSLQGGKANEKLFF
.	TRBV6-1	TRBJ2-7	TRBD2	TGTGCCACCACGGGGGTAGCGGGGAAGTACGAGCAGTACTTC	CATTGVAGKYEQYF
.	TRBV4-2	TRBJ2-7	TRBD2	TGTGCCAGCAGCCAAGGACTTCAGCGGGAGCCGCGATACGAGCAGTACTTC	CASSQGLQREPRYEQYF
.	TRBV7-2	TRBJ2-4	.	TGTGCCAGCAGCTTAGCAGGGAGAGCCAAAAACATTCAGTACTTC	CASSLAGRAKNIQYF
.	TRBV4-1	TRBJ2-5	.	TGCGCCAGCAGCCAAGTGTCTCAGGGGTCGGAGACCCAGTACTTC	CASSQVSQGSETQYF
.	TRBV19	TRBJ2-6	TRBD2	TGTGCCAGTAGTATTTTGGGGGAGGGGTCCGGGGCCAACGTCCTGACTTTC	CASSILGEGSGANVLTF